Following are 24 T cell receptor beta chains from one sample sequenced in a study of T cell repertoires in cytomegalovirus infection. Their antigens remain unidentified. TCRdb recomputed calls from the reads with MiXCR, one row per CDR3 protein. The sample carries roughly 350,000 distinct CDR3 sequences, roughly 34% recorded once. The sequencing used cultured PBMCs, collected from culture after CMV antigen stimulation. The receptors originated from a human donor in good health (CMV status not recorded). Some clones in this sample may be carry-over from other donors' samples.

J is TRBJ2-3 and V is TRBV5-6; 11 bases line up with TRBD2. The trim removed 5 bases at V and 4 bases at J, leaving 9 bases unmatched. The germline V gene encodes CDR1 SGHDT and CDR2 YYEEEE. The length of the CDR3 is 16 residues. CDR3 sequence: CASSFSLAGGADTQYF. The DNA for the CDR3 is TGTGCCAGCAGTTTCAGTCTAGCGGGAGGCGCAGATACGCAGTATTTT.

The chain combines TRBV12-5 with TRBJ1-1; D gene uncertain. Trimming stripped 1 base from V and 1 base from J, with 4 bases between. Germline V gene lookup returns CDR1 LGHNT and CDR2 FRNRAP. The CDR3 is 13 residues long. The DNA for the CDR3 is TGTGCTAGTGGTTTGGGGGCGAACACTGAAGCTTTCTTT. Translated, it gives CASGLGANTEAFF. Looking up the rest from reference TRBV12-5 and TRBJ1-1 gives the full variable domain: DARVTQTPRHKVTEMGQEVTMRCQPILGHNTVFWYRQTMMQGLELLAYFRNRAPLDDSGMPKDRFSAEMPDATLATLKIQPSEPRDSAVYFCASGLGANTEAFFGQGTRLTVV.

This clonotype showed up just a few times. This chain uses TRBV28 with TRBJ1-1; D unclear. CDR3 length: 12 residues. Germline values: CDR1 MDHEN, CDR2 SYDVKM. Trimming left V 3 bases short and J 5 bases short, with 7 bases between. The CDR3 nucleotides are TGTGCCAGCAGTTTTGGTTGGACTGAAGCTTTCTTT. It is translated as CASSFGWTEAFF.

The chain recombines TRBV11-3 with TRBJ2-3; 10 positions match TRBD2. The junction had 2 bases not matched to a gene; V was cut back by 1 base and J by 4 bases. CDR1 is SGHNT and CDR2 is YENEEA in the germline V gene. The CDR3 runs to 15 residues. This CDR3 is CASSLGSGRSDTQYF. Written as DNA, the CDR3 is TGTGCCAGCAGCTTAGGTAGCGGGAGGTCAGATACGCAGTATTTT.

V usage is TRBV6-2 or TRBV6-3 and J usage is TRBJ1-1, with D perhaps matching TRBD1 (5 bases). Trimming removed 7 bases from V and 1 base from J, with 13 bases in between. The CDR3 loop spans 14 amino acids. Germline CDR1 and CDR2: MNHEY and SVGEGT. The DNA of the CDR3 is TGTGCCAGCACCCAGGGCGTTCCGAACACTGAAGCTTTCTTT. Protein product: CASTQGVPNTEAFF.

The chain is built from TRBV4-3 and TRBJ2-2; D gene uncertain. Germline CDR1 LGHNA, CDR2 YSLEER. This CDR3 contains 14 residues. V was clipped by 8 bases and J by 1 base, with 11 bases between them. The CDR3 loop reads CASALGRNTGELFF. The CDR3 region has the DNA TGCGCCAGCGCTCTAGGACGGAACACCGGGGAGCTGTTTTTT.

The chain uses TRBV6-6 and TRBJ1-2, with a weak D call TRBD1 (6 bases). V shed 0 bases and J shed 6 bases, with 11 bases lying between them. Germline assignment: CDR1 MNHNY and CDR2 SVGAGI (reference sequence). The CDR3 length is 14 residues. CDR3 bases: TGTGCCAGCAGTTACTCGAACAGGGACGATGGCTACACCTTC. This gives the protein CASSYSNRDDGYTF.

This clonotype was counted only a few times. This chain links TRBV4-1 with TRBJ2-1; 8 bases map to TRBD1. Germline values: CDR1 MGHRA, CDR2 YSYEKL. The CDR3 is made up of 15 amino acids. The V and J ends lost 1 base and 6 bases, in that order; junction bases with no gene match: 5. The CDR3 sequence is CASSQAGDRFNEQFF. The CDR3 DNA is TGCGCCAGCAGCCAAGCCGGGGACAGGTTCAATGAGCAGTTCTTC.

This clonotype was detected only a few times. The chain joins TRBV29-1 to TRBJ2-1; 13 positions agree with TRBD2. V lost 8 bases to trimming and J lost 0 bases; unmatched junction nucleotides: 10. Germline loops: CDR1 SQVTM, CDR2 ANQGSEA. The CDR3 loop spans 17 amino acids. The CDR3 DNA is TGCAGCCTCTTTGGGGGACTAGCGGGGAGCTCCTACAATGAGCAGTTCTTC. It specifies CSLFGGLAGSSYNEQFF.

The table lists this clonotype with a few counts. V usage is TRBV7-6 and J usage is TRBJ2-7, with TRBD1 as a possible D gene (6 bases). Trimming stripped 5 bases from V and 0 bases from J, with 17 bases between. The CDR3 is 16 amino acids. Germline V CDR1 and CDR2: SGHVS, FNYEAQ. For the CDR3, the DNA is TGTGCCAGCAGCCCTGGTGCTCAGGGGAGCTCCTACGAGCAGTACTTC. This translates into CASSPGAQGSSYEQYF.

This clonotype was counted between two and nine times. The V call is TRBV6-2 or TRBV6-3, the J call TRBJ2-1; TRBD2 matches 7 bases. V lost 3 bases to trimming and J lost 2 bases; unmatched junction nucleotides: 7. Germline loops: CDR1 MNHEY, CDR2 SVGEGT. This CDR3 comprises 16 residues. The CDR3 sequence is CASSYFGLVTYNEQFF. The CDR3 bases are TGTGCCAGCAGTTATTTTGGACTAGTCACCTACAATGAGCAGTTCTTC.

In DNA, the CDR3 is TGTGCCAGCAGTCCCTACCTAGGGGAGTCACACAATGAGCAGTTCTTC. Its translation: CASSPYLGESHNEQFF. This chain connects TRBV6-1 to TRBJ2-1; D may correspond to TRBD1 or TRBD2 (5 bases each). The V gene lost 5 bases and the J gene lost 5 bases, with 19 bases spanning the gap. Germline CDR1 is MNHNS and CDR2 is SASEGT. This CDR3 region has 16 residues.

The chain recombines TRBV19 with TRBJ1-5; 10 bases align to TRBD1. V lost 5 bases and J lost 7; bases outside the gene matches: 8. Germline loops: CDR1 LNHDA, CDR2 SQIVND (reference sequence). The CDR3 consists of 15 residues. Here the CDR3 reads CASSQDRGRGQPQHF. The CDR3 nucleotides read TGTGCCAGTAGTCAAGACAGGGGGCGAGGGCAGCCCCAGCATTTT.

The chain carries TRBV7-2 and TRBJ1-1; no firm D call. The V gene's germline CDR1 is SGHTA and CDR2 FQGNSA. V dropped 5 bases and J dropped 7 bases, with 8 bases sitting between them. The CDR3 is 11 residues long. The CDR3 loop is CASSPQFEAFF. The CDR3 DNA reads TGTGCCAGCAGCCCTCAGTTTGAAGCTTTCTTT.

The V call is TRBV7-6, the J call TRBJ2-1, with D unclear. CDR3 length: 14 residues. Trimming cost V 1 base and J 5 bases, with 9 bases left between them. The V gene's germline CDR1 is SGHVS and CDR2 FNYEAQ. CDR3 nucleotide sequence: TGTGCCAGCAGCTTAGGTTACGTAGACAATGAGCAGTTCTTC. Protein product: CASSLGYVDNEQFF.

This clonotype has just a few counts. This chain connects TRBV7-2 to TRBJ1-1; TRBD1 is a possible D gene (6 bases). Deletions cut 6 bases from V and 0 bases from J, with 14 bases between. Per the germline V gene, CDR1 is SGHTA and CDR2 is FQGNSA. The CDR3 extends over 15 amino acids. The CDR3 here is CASRITDSMNTEAFF. CDR3 bases: TGTGCCAGCAGGATCACGGACAGCATGAACACTGAAGCTTTCTTT.

This clonotype was seen a few times. The chain employs TRBV19 and TRBJ2-3, with D possibly matching TRBD2 (7 bases). There are 14 residues in the CDR3. Germline CDR1 reads LNHDA; CDR2 reads SQIVND (reference sequence). Deletions cut 8 bases from V and 3 bases from J, with 15 bases between. The CDR3 spells CASEGGQGTDTQYF. The CDR3 DNA is TGTGCCAGTGAGGGGGGGCAGGGAACAGATACGCAGTATTTT.

This clonotype showed up just once. The chain employs TRBV19 and TRBJ2-1, with D unclear. This CDR3 comprises 12 residues. The germline V gene encodes CDR1 LNHDA and CDR2 SQIVND (reference sequence). V gave up 4 bases and J gave up 9 bases, with 10 bases separating them. CDR3 region: CASSNMGFEQFF. The CDR3 DNA is TGTGCCAGTAGTAATATGGGTTTTGAGCAGTTCTTC.

CDR3 protein: CASSMRRDYSGNTIYF. The DNA for the CDR3 is TGTGCCAGTAGTATGCGGAGGGATTACTCTGGAAACACCATATATTTT. V gene TRBV19 combines with J gene TRBJ1-3, with D unclear. V lost 3 bases and J lost 0, with 12 bases in between. The CDR3 consists of 16 residues. From germline, CDR1 is LNHDA and CDR2 SQIVND (reference sequence).

This clonotype was seen only a few times. This chain connects TRBV28 to TRBJ2-5; TRBD2 aligns across 12 bases. Per germline, CDR1 MDHEN and CDR2 SYDVKM. CDR3 length: 17 residues. V shed 6 bases and J 4 bases; nucleotides not matched to a gene: 12. The CDR3 spells CASSSLGLAGILETQYF. For the CDR3, the DNA is TGTGCCAGCAGCTCACTTGGACTAGCGGGAATCCTAGAGACCCAGTACTTC.

This clonotype was detected only a few times. This rearrangement joins TRBV4-1 to TRBJ2-2; D remains unclear. The CDR3 length is 16 residues. Germline V gene lookup returns CDR1 MGHRA and CDR2 YSYEKL. Trimming cost V 1 base and J 4 bases, with 13 bases left between them. The CDR3 bases are TGCGCCAGCAGCCAAGGCTGGAGCTGGAGCACCGGGGAGCTGTTTTTT. Residues: CASSQGWSWSTGELFF.

This clonotype was found a few times. V and J are TRBV28 and TRBJ1-1, with D tentatively TRBD1 (5 bases). Trimming cost V 2 bases and J 5 bases, with 12 bases left between them. Germline loops: CDR1 MDHEN, CDR2 SYDVKM. The CDR3 has 14 amino acids. The CDR3 region is CASSLLGGRTEAFF. The CDR3, as DNA: TGTGCCAGCAGTTTACTGGGGGGGAGGACTGAAGCTTTCTTT.

This clonotype was counted many times. Here the CDR3 reads CASSTDGASYEQYF. As DNA, the CDR3 is TGTGCCAGCAGTACCGACGGCGCTAGCTACGAGCAGTACTTC. The chain uses TRBV28 and TRBJ2-7; D unresolved. The germline CDR1 and CDR2 sequences are MDHEN and SYDVKM. The CDR3 is 14 amino acids. V lost 5 bases and J lost 3, with 14 bases in between.

The chain carries TRBV20-1 and TRBJ2-1; D remains ambiguous. Trimming shortened V by 6 bases and J by 4 bases, and 19 bases separated the two germline ends. The CDR3 extends over 15 amino acids. CDR1 is DFQATT, CDR2 SNEGSKA, per germline (reference sequence). CDR3 in DNA: TGCAGTGCCAGTCAGCCCGCATTCCCATACAATGAGCAGTTCTTC. It codes for CSASQPAFPYNEQFF.